This T cell receptor (beta chain) emerged from a study of T cells in Graves' hyperthyroidism and ophthalmopathy. Study findings and constraints: Most expanded thyroid clonotypes above 0.001 also appeared in blood.

Regions amplified from RNA transcripts were the TCR beta CDR3 regions. TCR CDR3 underwent first-round RT-PCR with the HTBI primer set. TCRdb re-derived calls from the multiplex PCR reads in MiXCR, one entry per CDR3 protein. The top ten clones hold 16% of a sample with over 700,000 distinct CDR3 sequences, 15% to 20% of them seen once. There are 15 residues in the CDR3. Looked up from germline, CDR1 is SGHTA and CDR2 is FQGNSA. Trimming stripped 0 bases from V and 2 bases from J, with 10 bases between. As concerns this clonotype: Antigen: not known.

The chain joins TRBV7-2 to TRBJ1-1; the D is unclear. The clonotype originates from a woman between 50 and 59 years old with Graves' hyperthyroidism that later progressed to Graves' ophthalmopathy. Source material: blood. The DNA of the CDR3 is TGTGCCAGCAGCTTAGCGTGGCAGATAAACACTGAAGCTTTCTTT. Translation: CASSLAWQINTEAFF.